This T cell receptor (beta chain) was captured in a study of blood T cells in healthy people across ages. This clonotype was seen only a few times. Its antigen is unidentified. Then a second PCR, running roughly 7 to 11 cycles, was carried out with a sample-barcoded 5' primer and a J-beta primer mix. TCRdb redid the calling of the 5' RACE reads with MiXCR, one entry per CDR3 protein. The repertoire holds 1.5 million or so distinct CDR3 sequences, approximately 42% seen once, with 4% in the top ten. The CDR3 spans 13 residues. Germline V gene data show CDR1 as SEHNR and CDR2 as FQNEAQ (reference sequence). The V gene lost 6 bases and the J gene lost 4 bases, with 10 bases spanning the gap. Regarding the study as a whole: The study lacked donor CMV status, which possibly confounded expanded clonotype changes. The study could not conclusively compare naive and antigen-experienced cells, given its unsorted PBMCs. Per million T cells, the diversity of TCR beta decreased roughly linearly as age advanced.

There were healthy Caucasian individuals from Russia, aged roughly 6 to 95, serving as donors. Material: blood. The chain links TRBV7-9 to TRBJ2-1; D possibly uses TRBD1 or TRBD2 (5 bases each). The TCR comes from a young woman in good health. The CDR3 nucleotides read TGTGCCAGCAGACTAGGGGAATACAATGAGCAGTTCTTC. Translating gives CASRLGEYNEQFF.